The rows below give T cell receptor beta chains drawn from one sample of a study of cytomegalovirus exposure and HLA in healthy donors. The method was immunoSEQ multiplex PCR; TCRdb's version includes in-frame clones alone and lacks a portion of them. The data show some 190,000 clones, 76% seen once. The sample consisted of PBMCs. The receptors come from a young man in good health and CMV-seronegative. Both conserved end residues are part of each CDR3. The D gene is left open where the match is weak. Expanded clones get a size class; other rows say once, few or many, or leave the size out.

d_call,j_call,v_call,clone_size,cdr3_aa,cdr3_nt
TRBD1,TRBJ1-1,TRBV9,.,CASSPVWDRNTEAFF,TGTGCCAGCAGCCCCGTCTGGGACAGAAACACTGAAGCTTTCTTT
TRBD2,TRBJ2-5,TRBV2,.,CASSASSGGAGETQYF,TGTGCCAGCAGTGCCTCTAGCGGGGGGGCGGGGGAGACCCAGTACTTC
.,TRBJ1-5,TRBV19,.,CASESSDRTYQPQHF,TGTGCCAGTGAATCGTCGGACAGAACCTATCAGCCCCAGCATTTT
.,TRBJ1-5,TRBV5-8,few,CASSVFRGYQPQHF,TGTGCCAGCAGCGTCTTCAGGGGATATCAGCCCCAGCATTTT
.,TRBJ2-7,TRBV28,.,CASSLEVRAGEYF,TGTGCCAGCAGTTTAGAGGTTAGGGCAGGGGAGTACTTC
.,TRBJ2-3,TRBV14,few,CASSLKWGSTDTQYF,TGTGCCAGCAGTCTCAAATGGGGCTCCACAGATACGCAGTATTTT
TRBD1,TRBJ1-4,TRBV6-5,.,CASSFPGTGGEKLFF,TGTGCCAGCAGTTTCCCCGGGACAGGGGGTGAAAAACTGTTTTTT
TRBD1,TRBJ2-3,TRBV4-1,.,CASSHGTRDRVTDTQYF,TGCGCCAGCAGCCATGGTACCCGGGACAGGGTAACAGATACGCAGTATTTT
.,TRBJ1-4,TRBV9,.,CASSAGEKLFF,TGTGCCAGCAGCGCAGGGGAAAAACTGTTTTTT
TRBD2,TRBJ2-5,TRBV5-1,.,CASSLESGRRGETQYF,TGCGCCAGCAGCTTGGAGAGCGGGAGAAGGGGGGAGACCCAGTACTTC
TRBD2,TRBJ2-1,TRBV2,.,CASRASGNINEQFF,TGTGCCAGCAGGGCTAGCGGGAACATCAATGAGCAGTTCTTC
TRBD1,TRBJ2-7,TRBV5-1,.,CASSLGQGASEQYF,TGCGCCAGCAGCCTCGGACAGGGGGCGAGCGAGCAGTACTTC
.,TRBJ1-5,TRBV2,.,CASSGGPGFQPQHF,TGTGCCAGCAGTGGTGGGCCAGGGTTTCAGCCCCAGCATTTT
.,TRBJ2-2,TRBV27,once,CASSFPSEGDRTGELFF,TGTGCCAGCAGTTTTCCAAGTGAGGGGGATCGGACCGGGGAGCTGTTTTTT
TRBD1,TRBJ1-2,TRBV5-4,.,CASSLGPGQGIDGYTF,TGTGCCAGCAGCTTGGGCCCGGGACAGGGGATCGATGGCTACACCTTC
TRBD2,TRBJ2-4,TRBV11-2,once,CASTDPGGGIQYF,TGTGCCAGCACCGACCCCGGGGGGGGCATTCAGTACTTC
.,TRBJ2-7,TRBV10-3,.,CAISPSGRGVPYEQYF,TGTGCCATCAGTCCCTCGGGCAGGGGGGTTCCCTACGAGCAGTACTTC
.,TRBJ2-7,TRBV7-9,.,CASSPGGGREQYF,TGTGCCAGCAGCCCTGGGGGGGGCCGGGAGCAGTACTTC
.,TRBJ1-5,TRBV28,once,CASRPGQHSDQPQHF,TGTGCCAGCAGGCCCGGACAGCATAGTGATCAGCCCCAGCATTTT
TRBD1,TRBJ2-6,TRBV18,once,CASSLGQAGANVLTF,TGTGCCAGCTCACTAGGACAGGCTGGGGCCAACGTCCTGACTTTC
.,TRBJ2-5,TRBV5-4,once,CAGTLSRDQETQYF,TGTGCCGGCACCCTGTCCCGGGACCAAGAGACCCAGTACTTC
.,TRBJ1-1,TRBV6-5,.,CASSYWTLGGTEAFF,TGTGCCAGCAGTTACTGGACCCTCGGGGGCACTGAAGCTTTCTTT
.,TRBJ2-7,TRBV5-1,.,CASSLRSKGWYEQYF,TGCGCCAGCAGCTTGCGGTCGAAGGGGTGGTACGAGCAGTACTTC
TRBD1,TRBJ1-4,TRBV7-8,once,CASSPTAGGINEKLFF,TGTGCCAGCAGCCCGACGGCAGGGGGCATAAATGAAAAACTGTTTTTT
.,TRBJ1-3,TRBV18,.,CASSPVPGGSGNTIYF,TGTGCCAGCTCACCAGTCCCGGGGGGCAGTGGAAACACCATATATTTT
TRBD1,TRBJ1-3,TRBV7-6,.,CASSQPGTGYSGNTIYF,TGTGCCAGCAGCCAACCCGGGACAGGGTATTCTGGAAACACCATATATTTT
TRBD1,TRBJ1-3,TRBV11-2,few,CASSPTGTGAGNTIYF,TGTGCCAGCAGCCCAACCGGGACAGGGGCTGGAAACACCATATATTTT
TRBD2,TRBJ2-1,TRBV9,.,CASSALGGGANEQFF,TGTGCCAGCAGCGCCCTGGGCGGGGGGGCCAATGAGCAGTTCTTC
TRBD2,TRBJ2-3,TRBV19,.,CATKGLARRGDTQYF,TGTGCCACCAAGGGACTAGCGCGTCGGGGGGATACGCAGTATTTT
TRBD1,TRBJ1-4,TRBV30,.,CAWSEGQGVEKLFF,TGTGCCTGGAGTGAGGGACAGGGGGTTGAAAAACTGTTTTTT
.,TRBJ1-5,TRBV6-5,.,CASIHDGDSNQPQHF,TGTGCCAGCATACATGACGGAGATAGCAATCAGCCCCAGCATTTT
.,TRBJ2-2,TRBV27,few,CASSRLVSRGTGELFF,TGTGCCAGCAGTCGCCTTGTGAGCCGGGGCACCGGGGAGCTGTTTTTT
.,TRBJ1-2,TRBV14,once,CASSQVYSGGYTF,TGTGCCAGCAGCCAAGTTTATTCGGGTGGCTACACCTTC
.,TRBJ2-3,TRBV5-4,once,CASSISSPSRIDTQYF,TGTGCCAGTAGCATTTCCTCTCCTAGCAGGATAGATACGCAGTATTTT
.,TRBJ1-3,TRBV10-3,.,CAIKGSGDGNTIYF,TGTGCCATCAAAGGGTCAGGGGACGGAAACACCATATATTTT
.,TRBJ1-4,TRBV2,.,CASSELVGANEKLFF,TGTGCCAGCAGTGAATTGGTGGGAGCCAATGAAAAACTGTTTTTT
TRBD2,TRBJ2-3,TRBV4-2,.,CASSQEPSGGGSTDTQYF,TGTGCCAGCAGCCAAGAGCCTAGCGGGGGGGGAAGCACAGATACGCAGTATTTT
TRBD1,TRBJ1-2,TRBV9,.,CASSARTGTNYGYTF,TGTGCCAGCAGCGCCCGGACAGGAACTAACTATGGCTACACCTTC
TRBD1,TRBJ2-1,TRBV11-3,.,CASSLGWTGEQFF,TGTGCCAGCAGCTTAGGTTGGACAGGGGAGCAGTTCTTC
TRBD1,TRBJ1-2,TRBV28,.,CASSLGTVSPGYTF,TGTGCCAGCAGTCTCGGGACAGTTTCACCAGGCTACACCTTC
TRBD1,TRBJ2-5,TRBV7-8,.,CASSGEDRGRETQYF,TGTGCCAGCAGCGGCGAAGACAGGGGGCGAGAGACCCAGTACTTC